This TCR beta chain appears in the sequencing data of a study of T cell repertoires in cytomegalovirus infection (dated by TCRdb to the late 2010s). Notes on the research overall: Peptide stimulations targeted recently identified HLA-C-restricted CMV epitopes, whose presentation resists viral immunomodulation, together with well-studied HLA-B-restricted epitopes. Because public TCR beta signatures pointed to carriage of CMV infection together with the matching HLA type, the HLA type of each donor mattered for the analysis.

The sequencer listed for this sample is Illumina HiSeq 1500. TCRdb trimmed the raw reads at Q25, called clones with MiXCR and kept productive beta chains. Merged by CDR3 protein, the rows form single entries marked with the most common genes and DNA. In all, the sample holds 700,000 to 900,000 distinct CDR3 sequences, and almost 30% of those were seen once. The top ten constitute approximately 14% of the sample. The treatment or condition label corresponds to: in vitro stimulation with specific CMV peptide epitopes to enrich CMV-specific T cells. CDR1 SEHNR and CDR2 FQNEAQ were looked up in the germline V gene (reference sequence). From its cysteine to its phenylalanine, the CDR3 spans 15 amino acids. CDR3 DNA only is kept here, 45 bases in frame from base 1. Compared with germline, V lacks 2 bases and J lacks 9 bases; bases without a gene match: 10. This clonotype is a singleton in its sample. Its binding antigen is unknown. Within one base of it there is no much larger clone, and no base qualities were kept. Single-read evidence is weak.

Broad study findings and their caveats: In both this cohort and an independent approximately 370-donor cohort, the cumulative frequency of public TCR beta family members distinguished carriers of CMV infection plus the relevant HLA type. The ex vivo response was dominated by HLA-C-restricted CMV-specific TCR beta clonotypes, which also provided the single most frequent clonotype in two of eight donors.

The starting material was cultured CD8+ T cells from PBMCs, obtained from culture after CMV antigen stimulation. This receptor was obtained from a human donor in good health (CMV status not recorded). Some clones in this sample may be carry-over from other donors' samples. The rearranged segments are TRBV7-9 and TRBJ2-1, with 7 bases in between that match TRBD1. The DNA sequence is TGTGCCAGCAGCTTAAATCCCGGGACAGCAATTGAGCAGTTCTTC. Its translation reads: CASSLNPGTAIEQFF.